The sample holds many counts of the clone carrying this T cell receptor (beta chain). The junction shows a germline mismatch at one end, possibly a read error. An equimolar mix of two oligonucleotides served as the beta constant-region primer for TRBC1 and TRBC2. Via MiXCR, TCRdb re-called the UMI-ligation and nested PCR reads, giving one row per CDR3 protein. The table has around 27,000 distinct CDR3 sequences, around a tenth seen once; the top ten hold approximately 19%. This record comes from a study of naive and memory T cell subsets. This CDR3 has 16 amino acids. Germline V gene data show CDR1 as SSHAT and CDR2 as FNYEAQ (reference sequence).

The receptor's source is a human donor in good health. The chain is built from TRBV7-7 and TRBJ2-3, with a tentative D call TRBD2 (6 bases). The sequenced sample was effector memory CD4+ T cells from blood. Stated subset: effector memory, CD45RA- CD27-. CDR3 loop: CASSPTSGLPTDTQYF. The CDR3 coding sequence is TGTGCTAGCAGCCCCACGTCGGGACTCCCCACAGATACGCAGTATTTT. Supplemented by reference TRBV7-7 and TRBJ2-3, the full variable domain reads GAGVSQSPRYKVTKRGQDVTLRCDPISSHATLYWYQQALGQGPEFLTYFNYEAQPDKSGLPSDRFSAERPEGSISTLTIQRTEQRDSAMYRCASSPTSGLPTDTQYFGPGTRLTVL.